This TCR beta chain derives from a study of metastatic and nonmetastatic thyroid tumors. The overall study: Where malignant and benign thyroid patients were concerned, repertoires were compared across blood and tumor or nodule tissue. Points from the study as a whole: Benign nodules reportedly had significantly lower TCR beta diversity than malignant thyroid tumors in blood and tumor.

V lost 5 bases, J lost 7 bases, and 20 bases lay in between. The CDR3 loop spans 14 amino acids. Germline V gene lookup returns CDR1 DFQATT and CDR2 SNEGSKA (reference sequence). Comments on this clone: Its antigen is currently unknown. Being one base from a much bigger clone, this may be a read error.

Thyroid surgery was preceded by no treatment in any patient. The authors' processing: A papillary thyroid cancer distant-metastasis classifier was built from CDR3 differences across clinicopathological groups. TCRdb reassembled clones from the PCR reads with MiXCR. TCRdb, not the original authors, processed these V and J calls. The sample carries about 12,000 clones, approximately 33% recorded once. The TCR sequence derives from a male donor with papillary thyroid cancer or a benign thyroid nodule (not recorded which). Some clones in this sample may be carry-over from other donors' samples. Sequencing was done on a sample of tumor tissue. The chain carries TRBV20-1 and TRBJ1-2; D may be TRBD1 (6 bases). DNA for the CDR3: TGCAGTGCTGGGGCCTGGGGGGGCGATTTTGGCTACACCTTC. This gives the protein CSAGAWGGDFGYTF.